The rows below give T cell receptor beta chains drawn from one sample of a study of molecular identifiers for immune sequencing clone quantification. Each CDR3 protein is one row after TCRdb ran MiXCR on the PCR reads. The sample gives around 320,000 distinct CDR3 sequences, roughly a quarter of which show up once; about 0.7% is in the top ten. The sequenced sample consisted of naive CD8+ T cells from blood, with Jurkat cell RNA spiked in. The receptor source for this set is a human donor in good health. Some libraries in this study had Jurkat cell RNA spiked in. The CDR3 runs from the conserved cysteine through the conserved F or W. A D gene is named only where the DNA matches it firmly. Expanded clones get a size class; other rows say once, few or many, or leave the size out.

15	.	TRBJ2-7	TRBV7-9	many	CASSHDSLHPDEQYF	TGTGCCAGCAGTCACGACAGCCTCCACCCGGACGAGCAGTACTTC
15	TRBD1	TRBJ2-5	TRBV20-1	once	CSASDRDRYQETQYF	TGCAGTGCTAGTGACAGGGACAGATACCAAGAGACCCAGTACTTC
13	TRBD1	TRBJ1-4	TRBV29-1	.	CSASTGLSEKLFF	TGCAGCGCCTCGACAGGGTTGAGTGAAAAACTGTTTTTT
17	.	TRBJ2-1	TRBV4-1	.	CASSHPPLVRDYNEQFF	TGCGCCAGCAGCCATCCCCCTTTGGTCAGGGACTACAATGAGCAGTTCTTC
15	.	TRBJ2-7	TRBV12-3/TRBV12-4	many	CASSHLDAANYEQYF	TGTGCCAGCAGCCACTTGGACGCGGCCAACTACGAGCAGTACTTC
15	TRBD1	TRBJ1-5	TRBV2	few	CASSERTGGGQPQHF	TGTGCCAGCAGTGAACGGACAGGGGGCGGTCAGCCCCAGCATTTT
16	TRBD1	TRBJ1-2	TRBV29-1	many	CSVEDWDRGTNYGYTF	TGCAGCGTTGAAGATTGGGACAGGGGCACTAACTATGGCTACACCTTC
13	TRBD2	TRBJ2-7	TRBV20-1	few	CSASGAGEWEQYF	TGCAGTGCTAGCGGCGCGGGAGAGTGGGAGCAGTACTTC
14	.	TRBJ1-1	TRBV27	many	CASSRDSFWTEAFF	TGTGCCAGCAGTCGGGACTCCTTTTGGACTGAAGCTTTCTTT
15	TRBD1	TRBJ2-7	TRBV19	.	CASSIAGTGIHEQYF	TGTGCCAGTAGTATAGCCGGGACAGGTATCCACGAGCAGTACTTC
19	.	TRBJ1-6	TRBV6-2/TRBV6-3	few	CASSSSYLDGGWIREPLHF	TGTGCCAGCAGTTCTTCCTACCTGGACGGGGGTTGGATTCGGGAACCCCTCCACTTT
12	.	TRBJ1-2	TRBV30	.	CAWGAGGAGYTF	TGTGCCTGGGGGGCCGGGGGCGCTGGCTACACCTTC
18	TRBD1	TRBJ2-3	TRBV7-2	few	CASSLLGQWDREADTQYF	TGTGCCAGCAGCTTACTAGGACAATGGGACAGGGAGGCAGATACGCAGTATTTT
17	.	TRBJ1-1	TRBV21-1	.	CASSICLGVLMNTEAFF	TGTGCCAGCAGCATATGCCTAGGAGTCCTAATGAACACTGAAGCTTTCTTT
16	TRBD1	TRBJ2-2	TRBV5-8	many	CASSWSGTGATGELFF	TGTGCCAGCAGCTGGTCCGGGACAGGGGCCACCGGGGAGCTGTTTTTT
17	TRBD2	TRBJ2-3	TRBV6-2/TRBV6-3	few	CASSYLLAGARTDTQYF	TGTGCCAGCAGTTACTTACTAGCGGGAGCCCGCACAGATACGCAGTATTTT
16	.	TRBJ1-3	TRBV2	many	CASSEGERTYRNTIYF	TGTGCCAGCAGTGAAGGGGAAAGGACTTATCGAAACACCATATATTTT
13	.	TRBJ2-7	TRBV7-9	few	CASSLAADYEQYF	TGTGCCAGCAGCTTAGCAGCGGACTACGAGCAGTACTTC
13	.	TRBJ1-1	TRBV30	few	CAWGRGLGTEAFF	TGTGCCTGGGGCAGGGGACTGGGCACTGAAGCTTTCTTT
16	.	TRBJ1-1	TRBV7-8	.	CAIWLSSRLGKTEAIF	TGTGCCATCTGGCTTAGCTCGAGGTTGGGGAAAACCGAAGCTATCTTT
15	TRBD1	TRBJ1-2	TRBV28	.	CANSLTGQINYGYTF	TGTGCCAACAGTTTAACGGGACAGATTAACTATGGCTACACCTTC
13	.	TRBJ1-6	TRBV20-1	many	CSALGQGNSPLHF	TGCAGTGCCCTAGGGCAGGGGAATTCACCCCTCCACTTT
15	.	TRBJ2-1	TRBV4-1	.	CASSQESRDGNEQFF	TGCGCCAGCAGCCAAGAAAGCAGGGATGGGAATGAGCAGTTCTTC
11	.	TRBJ2-7	TRBV29-1	many	CSVPAGGQQYF	TGCAGCGTCCCCGCTGGGGGCCAGCAGTACTTC
12	.	TRBJ2-7	TRBV5-6	few	CAGSLDEYEQYF	TGTGCCGGCAGCCTAGATGAATACGAGCAGTACTTC
15	.	TRBJ2-5	TRBV25-1	many	CASSDTPQYQETQYF	TGTGCCAGCAGTGACACTCCCCAGTACCAAGAGACCCAGTACTTC
13	.	TRBJ2-7	TRBV6-5	many	CASSLAITYEQYF	TGTGCCAGCAGTTTAGCGATCACCTACGAGCAGTACTTC
18	TRBD1	TRBJ2-6	TRBV6-2/TRBV6-3	few	CASSLYRGRITGANVLTF	TGTGCCAGCAGTCTATACAGGGGGCGAATCACTGGGGCCAACGTCCTGACTTTC
12	.	TRBJ2-7	TRBV29-1	.	CSVEEGVYERYF	TGCAGCGTTGAAGAGGGCGTTTACGAGCGGTACTTC